The rows below give T cell receptor beta chains drawn from one sample of a study of cytomegalovirus exposure and HLA in healthy donors. Here immunoSEQ multiplex PCR was the method, and the copy in TCRdb shows in-frame clones only, minus some. The data contain 140,000 or so clones, approximately 79% of them singletons. The sample was PBMCs. The receptors were sampled from a young man in good health and CMV-seropositive. The CDR3 runs from the conserved cysteine through the conserved F or W. The order of the fields is clone size, D gene, V gene, J gene, CDR3 DNA, CDR3 protein. The D gene is left open where the match is weak. Clone size is given for some rows only: seen once, a few or many times, or a class if the clone is expanded.

once	.	TRBV13	TRBJ1-2	TGTGCCAGCAGCCTAACAGGGACGTATGGCTACACCTTC	CASSLTGTYGYTF
.	.	TRBV5-6	TRBJ2-7	TGTGCCAGCAGCTTTGGCTTAACCAACCTTGCCGAGCAGTACTTC	CASSFGLTNLAEQYF
.	.	TRBV18	TRBJ2-5	TGTGCCAGCTCACCGGTCGGCCAAGAGACCCAGTACTTC	CASSPVGQETQYF
.	.	TRBV27	TRBJ2-7	TGTGCCAGCAGTCCCGGGATAGCGTACGAGCAGTACTTC	CASSPGIAYEQYF
.	.	TRBV6-5	TRBJ1-5	TGTGCCAGCAGTTACTCAGGACAGACCAATCAGCCCCAGCATTTT	CASSYSGQTNQPQHF
.	.	TRBV30	TRBJ1-1	TGTGCCTGCCCGACAGGAGTCGGGAACACTGAAGCTTTCTTT	CACPTGVGNTEAFF
.	TRBD2	TRBV18	TRBJ2-7	TGTGCCAGCTCACCACCGGGGCGGGAGGGGTACGAGCAGTACTTC	CASSPPGREGYEQYF
once	.	TRBV5-1	TRBJ2-7	TGCGCCAGCAGCTTTTTGGCAGGGAACTACGAGCAGTACTTC	CASSFLAGNYEQYF
.	.	TRBV5-6	TRBJ1-1	TGTGCCAGCAGCTTGGGGACAGTGAACACTGAAGCTTTCTTT	CASSLGTVNTEAFF
.	.	TRBV11-2	TRBJ2-1	TGTGCCAGCAGCTTAGATGTAGGGGCCGGAGTACGGTACAATGAGCAGTTCTTC	CASSLDVGAGVRYNEQFF
.	TRBD1	TRBV7-3	TRBJ2-7	TGTGCCAGCAGCACACACTGGACAGGGAGCTCCTACGAGCAGTACTTC	CASSTHWTGSSYEQYF
once	.	TRBV7-9	TRBJ1-2	TGTGCCAGCAGCTTAAAATTGAGGACAGCGACCTATGGCTACACCTTC	CASSLKLRTATYGYTF
.	.	TRBV7-9	TRBJ1-2	TGTGCCAGCAGCTTAGCCGTCAGTTCAGACTATGGCTACACCTTC	CASSLAVSSDYGYTF
.	TRBD1	TRBV6-1	TRBJ2-3	TGTGCCAGCAGTGAAATTCACACAGGGGCAGATACGCAGTATTTT	CASSEIHTGADTQYF
few	.	TRBV7-8	TRBJ1-5	TGTGCCAGCAGCTTAGGGGGACACAATCAGCCCCAGCATTTT	CASSLGGHNQPQHF
few	TRBD1	TRBV4-1	TRBJ2-7	TGCGCCAGCAGCCAGGTCGGGACAGGCTACGAGCAGTACTTC	CASSQVGTGYEQYF
.	.	TRBV5-6	TRBJ2-7	TGTGCCAGCAGCTACGGGACTTCCTACGAGCAGTACTTC	CASSYGTSYEQYF
once	TRBD1	TRBV4-2	TRBJ1-2	TGTGCCAGCAGCCAAGGACAGGGGGAGGGCTACACCTTC	CASSQGQGEGYTF
.	TRBD1	TRBV13	TRBJ2-1	TGTGCCAGCACCACACAGGGGTGGAATGAGCAGTTCTTC	CASTTQGWNEQFF
.	.	TRBV6-5	TRBJ1-3	TGTGCCAGCAGGGATTGGAGCTCTGGAAACACCATATATTTT	CASRDWSSGNTIYF
.	.	TRBV6-5	TRBJ2-1	TGTGCCAGCAGTTACTCGGGGGGGCGCAATGAGCAGTTCTTC	CASSYSGGRNEQFF
.	TRBD2	TRBV19	TRBJ2-5	TGTGCCAGTAGTCGGACCGGGACTAGGAGTGAGACCCAGTACTTC	CASSRTGTRSETQYF
.	TRBD1	TRBV14	TRBJ1-2	TGTGCCAGCAGCCCACCGGGGACAGGGGCTCTCTATGGCTACACCTTC	CASSPPGTGALYGYTF
.	.	TRBV5-5	TRBJ2-7	TGTGCCAGCAGCTTGGCCGCAGGAGGGTCTTCCTACGAGCAGTACTTC	CASSLAAGGSSYEQYF
.	.	TRBV6-5	TRBJ1-1	TGTGCCAGCAGTTACTATTCGGGCGGAGGGTCGGGAGCTTTCTTT	CASSYYSGGGSGAFF
.	TRBD1	TRBV2	TRBJ2-7	TGTGCCAGCAGTGACTGGACAGGGGGCGAGCAGTACTTC	CASSDWTGGEQYF
.	TRBD2	TRBV7-2	TRBJ2-5	TGTGCCAGCAGCCCCAGGACTAGCGGGAGAGAGACCCAGTACTTC	CASSPRTSGRETQYF
.	TRBD2	TRBV7-9	TRBJ2-3	TGTGCCAGCAGCCCGCGGGGAGCGGGGGGGGAAGATACGCAGTATTTT	CASSPRGAGGEDTQYF
.	.	TRBV6-6	TRBJ1-2	TGTGCCAGCAGGCCGACCGGGTATTATGGCTACACCTTC	CASRPTGYYGYTF
.	TRBD2	TRBV6-1	TRBJ2-1	TGTGCCAGCAGCTCCTATACTAGCGGGGGCAATGAGCAGTTCTTC	CASSSYTSGGNEQFF
.	.	TRBV5-1	TRBJ2-7	TGCGCCAGCAGGACAGACAGCTCCTACGAGCAGTACTTC	CASRTDSSYEQYF
.	.	TRBV9	TRBJ2-1	TGTGCCAGCAGCGCCCGGGACACCTACAATGAGCAGTTCTTC	CASSARDTYNEQFF
.	.	TRBV7-2	TRBJ2-7	TGTGCCAGCAGCTCAGACAGGACGCTCTCCTACGAGCAGTACTTC	CASSSDRTLSYEQYF
few	.	TRBV16	TRBJ2-5	TGTGCCAGCAGCCAGATGTGGCCCCAAGAGACCCAGTACTTC	CASSQMWPQETQYF
.	TRBD2	TRBV5-4	TRBJ2-3	TGTGCCAGCAGCTTTAGACTAGCGGGAGGGCCTATAGGCGCAGATACGCAGTATTTT	CASSFRLAGGPIGADTQYF
.	.	TRBV7-9	TRBJ2-1	TGTGCCAGCAGCTTACAGGGGAGCTCCTACAATGAGCAGTTCTTC	CASSLQGSSYNEQFF
.	.	TRBV4-1	TRBJ2-7	TGCGCCAGCAGCCCTACTGGAGTCTACGAGCAGTACTTC	CASSPTGVYEQYF
.	TRBD1	TRBV6-4	TRBJ2-1	TGTGCCAGCAGTGAAGTGCCCGGACAGGGTACGGATGAGCAGTTCTTC	CASSEVPGQGTDEQFF
.	.	TRBV9	TRBJ1-1	TGTGCCAGCAGCGTAGCTGGGGTGATCGGGGGCACTGAAGCTTTCTTT	CASSVAGVIGGTEAFF
.	TRBD2	TRBV28	TRBJ2-3	TGTGCCAGCAGCCGTAGAGGGGGACTAGCGTCCTTTTCTAGCACAGATACGCAGTATTTT	CASSRRGGLASFSSTDTQYF
few	.	TRBV4-3	TRBJ2-1	TGCGCCAGCAGCCAAATATCTAGTAGCCCCGCGGGAGAGCAGTTCTTC	CASSQISSSPAGEQFF
few	TRBD1	TRBV2	TRBJ1-5	TGTGCCAGCAGTGTAGGGACAGGGGGGAATCAGCCCCAGCATTTT	CASSVGTGGNQPQHF
few	TRBD1	TRBV5-1	TRBJ1-2	TGCGCCAGCAGCTTGTTTTCAGGGGGTGACTATGGCTACACCTTC	CASSLFSGGDYGYTF